This T cell receptor (beta chain) was captured in a study of blood T cell repertoires in COVID-19. Study as a whole: Donors in the United States, Italy and Spain gave samples during acute or convalescent COVID-19. Sample material is recorded as cDNA or gDNA derived from T cells, B-cell-depleted T cells, or PBMCs.

In the study's own analysis: Amplification of reference gene primers provided the estimated nucleated cell counts. Libraries were prepared by immunoSEQ multiplex PCR; TCRdb keeps only in-frame clonotypes and omits some of them. V and J calls plus clone size are reproduced from that table; the DNA served to infer D and trimming. In the table there are over 100,000 clones, about four fifths of which are singletons. Germline V gene sequence: CDR1 SGHTA, CDR2 FQGNSA. This CDR3 comprises 13 residues. Trimming took off 4 bases at V and 3 bases at J, with 6 bases between the two ends. Material: peripheral blood. The origin of this receptor is a human donor in a cohort sampled during active COVID-19. The chain has TRBV7-2 and TRBJ2-2; no reliable D call. The CDR3 DNA follows: TGTGCCAGCAGCTCCTTGTACACCGGGGAGCTGTTTTTT. It codes for CASSSLYTGELFF.